This T cell receptor beta chain was recorded in a study of human T cells and chemical hapten exposure. About the research overall: Per-sample variation in TCR yield stemmed mainly from small pooled library volume differences.

This clonotype turned up a few times. Its target is not known. This CDR3 has 12 residues. Germline V gene data show CDR1 as SGHTA and CDR2 as FQGNSA. The V end was cut by 2 bases, the J end by 4 bases, with 5 bases between. Findings and caveats of the study: Among TCRs, those above 1 in 1000 frequency were unaffected by DPC sensitization. In the PT1 data, expanded TCR counts showed a positive correlation with patch test score.

Time point here: patch test 1, 2 weeks after DPC sensitization. Treatment meaning: therapeutic diphenylcyclopropenone sensitization with weekly scalp DPC. The study used a library that attached unique molecular identifiers to individual cDNA molecules. A single record per CDR3 protein comes from TCRdb applying MiXCR to the RACE reads. The sample records 340,000 or so distinct CDR3 sequences, roughly 6.9% being singletons. The receptor's source is a woman aged 18-35 years with alopecia areata. Some clones in this sample may be carry-over from other donors' samples. The chain joins TRBV7-2 to TRBJ2-5; unclear D gene. The sequenced sample was whole blood, obtained in connection with sensitization to the hapten diphenylcyclopropenone (DPC). CDR3 residues: CASSLRSETQYF. CDR3 sequence (DNA): TGTGCCAGCAGCTTAAGGTCAGAGACCCAGTACTTC.